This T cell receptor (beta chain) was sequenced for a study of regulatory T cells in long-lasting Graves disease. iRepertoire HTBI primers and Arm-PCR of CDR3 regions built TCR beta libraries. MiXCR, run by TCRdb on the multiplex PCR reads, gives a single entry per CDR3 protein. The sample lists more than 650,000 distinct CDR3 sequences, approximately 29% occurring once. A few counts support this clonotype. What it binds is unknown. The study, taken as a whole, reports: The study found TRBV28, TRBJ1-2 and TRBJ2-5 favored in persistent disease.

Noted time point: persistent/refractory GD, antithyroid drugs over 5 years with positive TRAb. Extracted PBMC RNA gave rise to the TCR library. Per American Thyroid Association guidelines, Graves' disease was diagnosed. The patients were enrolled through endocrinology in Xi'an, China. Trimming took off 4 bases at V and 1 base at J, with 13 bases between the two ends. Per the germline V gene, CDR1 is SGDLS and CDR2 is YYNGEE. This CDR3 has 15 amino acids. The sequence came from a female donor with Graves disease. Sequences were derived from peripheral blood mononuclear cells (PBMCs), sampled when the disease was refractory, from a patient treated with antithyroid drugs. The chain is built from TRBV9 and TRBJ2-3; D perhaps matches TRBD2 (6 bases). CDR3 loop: CASSQRTTGTDTQYF. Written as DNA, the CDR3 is TGTGCCAGCAGCCAACGGACTACCGGCACAGATACGCAGTATTTT.